This is a list of T cell receptor beta chains from one sample in a study of CD8 T cells in Susac syndrome. Via MiXCR, TCRdb re-called the immunoSEQ multiplex PCR reads, giving one row per CDR3 protein. The data contain some 100,000 distinct CDR3 sequences, 95% to 98% of them singletons. Sequenced sample: CD4+ T cells from PBMCs. These TCRs come from a human donor in good health. Each CDR3 is given without its conserved first and last residue. The order of the fields is V gene, CDR3 length, CDR3 protein.

>TRBV7-6|9
ASSAEETQY
>TRBV2|12
ASSVLTPGTEAF
>TRBV5-1|12
ASSLSGEHYGYT
>TRBV6-2/TRBV6-3|13
ASNRHGGAVDIQY
>TRBV2|11
ATRDSVTYEQY
>TRBV9|13
ASSVEAGAVDEQY
>TRBV7-2|12
ASAPGTMANEQF
>TRBV9|11
ASSFGPAEKLF
>TRBV4-3|16
ASSQAHEGAGVTGELF
>TRBV3-1|13
ASSQEIRRGTEAF
>TRBV20-1|14
SARDHGTGISYEQY
>TRBV6-7|16
ASSEGDRGLSGANVLT
>TRBV5-1|13
ASSQRQSRNGEQF
>TRBV7-9|13
ASSLLRQATYEQY
>TRBV30|10
AWSKGSETQY
>TRBV4-3|15
ASSQDNTGGLKNIQY
>TRBV20-1|12
SAPLADIQETQY
>TRBV15|18
ATSRDPLGPGGSSGNTIY
>TRBV7-2|14
ASSLTLTGNQETQY
>TRBV29-1|11
SVDFQMGTEAF
>TRBV30|12
AWGPSGVNTEAF
>TRBV4-1|14
ASSHRQLGGTDTQY
>TRBV27|13
ASSSRQVLQETQY
>TRBV4-1|13
ASSQGSTTGYEQY
>TRBV7-9|12
ASSFVRETGELF
>TRBV2|11
ASRRSGANVLT
>TRBV27|14
ASSSRTASNTGELF
>TRBV30|11
AWSPDRYYEQY
>TRBV18|11
ASSPPSLNIQY
>TRBV20-1|10
SAGTGVYGYT
>TRBV6-5|12
ASSYAWGDQPQH
>TRBV5-1|12
ASNRDREPGELF
>TRBV29-1|13
SVEDLLSYQETQY
>TRBV14|14
ASSRRSLGSPGELF
>TRBV28|12
ASSHHDPSYEQY
>TRBV27|12
ASRGLVAKNIQY
>TRBV13|10
ASSFVNNGYT
>TRBV7-9|12
ASSLDTLTDTQY
>TRBV27|16
ASSRLGLAGTSTDTQY
>TRBV4-2|14
ASSQVAGGTYNEQF
>TRBV28|13
ASTPWTGVSYEQY
>TRBV2|11
ASSPGTAQTQY
>TRBV20-1|8
SAPFVEQY
>TRBV25-1|12
ASSESGAKNIQY
>TRBV29-1|13
SVAGTGRTYNEQF
>TRBV3-1|12
ASSPYRDEETQY
>TRBV20-1|9
SASTPYEQY
>TRBV7-9|13
ASSLDGTGLYEQY
>TRBV12-3/TRBV12-4|15
ASSFKLATRRGGTQY
>TRBV3-1|16
ASSQVPGGSSYNSPLH
>TRBV20-1|11
SARSNLGNEQY
>TRBV19|11
ASSQGMVYEQY
>TRBV28|12
ASRKQISGNTIY
>TRBV29-1|12
SPQGADHTDTQY
>TRBV18|12
ASSPTTPANVLT
>TRBV18|13
ASSPRQGAGYEQY
>TRBV2|11
ASSGQGIHEQY
>TRBV6-2/TRBV6-3|10
ASSNRVETQY
>TRBV20-1|13
SASSSGGLHNEQF